The source of this TCR beta chain is a study of cytomegalovirus exposure and HLA in healthy donors. General study points: HLA allele associations emerged for about 18,000 TCR beta sequences in a later analysis, at 0.05 false discovery rate. It was reportedly the case that the classifier diagnosed cytomegalovirus status with high specificity and sensitivity. TCR beta chains numbering under 200 were designated cytomegalovirus-associated. Relative to equally common others, HLA-associated TCR beta chains showed greater clonal expansion in a later analysis.

60 Vbeta and 13 Jbeta primers were used in PCR. Sequencing used immunoSEQ multiplex PCR; TCRdb keeps in-frame clones, though not all of them. In the table there are over 150,000 clones, around 72% of which are singletons. This clone was seen a handful of times. Its antigen is undetermined. Per germline, CDR1 SEHNR and CDR2 FQNEAQ (reference sequence). V shed 6 bases, J shed 5 bases, and the junction held 8 bases outside the gene matches. The CDR3 has 15 amino acids. The source is a man aged 18 to 30 in good health and CMV-seronegative. This rearrangement joins TRBV7-9 to TRBJ2-2, with TRBD2 matching over 8 bases. Sequencing used PBMCs. The CDR3 sequence: CASSYSGRGTGELFF. In DNA form, the CDR3 reads TGTGCCAGCAGTTACAGCGGGAGAGGGACCGGGGAGCTGTTTTTT.